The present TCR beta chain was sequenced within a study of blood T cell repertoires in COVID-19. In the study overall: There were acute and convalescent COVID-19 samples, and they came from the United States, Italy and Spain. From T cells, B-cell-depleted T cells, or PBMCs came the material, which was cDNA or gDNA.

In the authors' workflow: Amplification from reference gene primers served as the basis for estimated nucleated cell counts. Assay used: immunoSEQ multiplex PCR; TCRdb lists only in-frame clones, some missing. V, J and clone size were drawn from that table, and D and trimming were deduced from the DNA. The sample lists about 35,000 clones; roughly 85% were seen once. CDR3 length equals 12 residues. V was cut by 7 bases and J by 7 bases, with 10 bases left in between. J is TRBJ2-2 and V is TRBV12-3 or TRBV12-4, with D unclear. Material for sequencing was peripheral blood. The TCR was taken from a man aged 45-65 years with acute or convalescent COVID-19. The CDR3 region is CASTPGSGELFF. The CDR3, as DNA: TGTGCCAGCACTCCAGGAAGCGGGGAGCTGTTTTTT.